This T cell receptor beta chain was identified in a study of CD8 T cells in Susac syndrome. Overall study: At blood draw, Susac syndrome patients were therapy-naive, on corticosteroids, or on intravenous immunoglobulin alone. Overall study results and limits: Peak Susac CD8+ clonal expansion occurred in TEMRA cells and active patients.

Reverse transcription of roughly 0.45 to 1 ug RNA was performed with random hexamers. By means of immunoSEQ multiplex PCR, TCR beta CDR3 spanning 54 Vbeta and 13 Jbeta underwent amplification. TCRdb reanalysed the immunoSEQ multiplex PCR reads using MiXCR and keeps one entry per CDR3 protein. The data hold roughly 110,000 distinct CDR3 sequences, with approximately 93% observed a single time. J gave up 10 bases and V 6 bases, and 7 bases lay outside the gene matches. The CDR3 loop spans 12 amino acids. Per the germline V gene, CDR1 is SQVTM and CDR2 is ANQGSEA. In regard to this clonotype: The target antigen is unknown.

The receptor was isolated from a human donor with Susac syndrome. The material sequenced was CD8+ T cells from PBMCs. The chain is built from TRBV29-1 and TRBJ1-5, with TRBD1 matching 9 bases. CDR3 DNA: TGCAGCGTAGGGACAGGGACGGGACCCCAGCATTTT. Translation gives CSVGTGTGPQHF.